This entry lists 20 T cell receptor beta chains sequenced from one sample in a study of CD8+CD57+ T cells in acquired aplastic anemia. Genomic DNA acted as the template from which TCR beta VDJ combination and CDR3 sequence profiling were carried out. Using its own MiXCR run on the reads, TCRdb lists one record per CDR3 protein. The table includes 200,000 to 250,000 distinct CDR3 sequences, roughly 35% detected once. Sequencing was done on a sample of sorted CD4+, CD8+, or CD8+CD57+ T cells (not recorded which) from PBMCs. All receptors come from a human donor in good health, serving as a control.

Remarks on this clonotype: This may be a read error, as it is one base from a much larger clone. The rearrangement joins TRBV5-1 to TRBJ1-2; D is undetermined. The germline CDR1 and CDR2 sequences are SGHRS and YFSETQ. The V end lost 4 bases, the J end lost 3 bases, and 10 bases lay between the germline ends. The CDR3 is made up of 13 amino acids. CDR3 nucleotide sequence: TGCGCCAGCAGCCCTACACCTCACTATGGCTACACCTTC. Amino acids: CASSPTPHYGYTF. Full variable domain (missing parts from reference TRBV5-1 and TRBJ1-2): KAGVTQTPRYLIKTRGQQVTLSCSPISGHRSVSWYQQTPGQGLQFLFEYFSETQRNKGNFPGRFSGRQFSNSRSEMNVSTLELGDSALYLCASSPTPHYGYTFGSGTRLTVV.

This clonotype was detected a few times. The V gene is TRBV6-1, the J gene TRBJ2-5; 8 bases match TRBD2. Looked up from germline, CDR1 is MNHNS and CDR2 is SASEGT. The trim removed 5 bases at V and 0 bases at J, leaving 5 bases unmatched. The CDR3 extends over 15 amino acids. The CDR3 nucleotides are TGTGCCAGCAGTAAAGGACTAGCCAACCAAGAGACCCAGTACTTC. Translating it yields CASSKGLANQETQYF.

Many counts were recorded for this clonotype. CDR3 residues: CATSDFSGIGELFF. The CDR3 DNA reads as TGTGCCACCAGTGATTTCTCCGGTATCGGGGAGCTGTTTTTT. This chain connects TRBV24-1 to TRBJ2-2; D remains ambiguous. The germline V and J ends were trimmed by 1 base and 7 bases, with 9 bases remaining between them. Germline CDR1 is KGHDR and CDR2 is SFDVKD. The CDR3 covers 14 residues.

The chain carries TRBV18 and TRBJ1-2, with a tentative D call TRBD1 (6 bases). The CDR3 is 13 residues long. Germline V gene lookup returns CDR1 KGHSH and CDR2 LQKENI. V dropped 5 bases and J dropped 7 bases, with 14 bases sitting between them. CDR3 residues: CASSEDSFCGYTF. The CDR3 coding sequence is TGTGCCAGCTCAGAGGACAGTTTCTGTGGCTACACCTTC.

This clonotype has at least ten counts. V and J are TRBV20-1 and TRBJ1-6, with 9 bases aligning to TRBD1. The CDR3 spans 15 residues. Germline-derived CDR1 and CDR2 are DFQATT and SNEGSKA (reference sequence). V trimming: 1 base; J trimming: 8 bases; junction bases outside the gene matches: 6. Here the CDR3 DNA reads TGCAGTGCTAGAGTTAGGGGACAGGGTGATTCACCCCTCCACTTT. Its translation is CSARVRGQGDSPLHF.

The table lists this clonotype with many counts. J is TRBJ2-5 and V is TRBV7-6; 13 bases map to TRBD2. This CDR3 region has 16 residues. Trimming at V came to 1 base and at J to 4 bases, leaving 3 bases not matched to a gene. CDR1 is SGHVS and CDR2 is FNYEAQ in the germline V gene. CDR3 in DNA: TGTGCCAGCAGCTTAGGGACTAGCGGGGGAGGAGAGACCCAGTACTTC. It yields the protein CASSLGTSGGGETQYF.

The chain combines TRBV7-6 with TRBJ2-7, with TRBD1 identical over 9 bases. The CDR3 covers 16 residues. V was pared by 4 bases and J by 4 bases, with 11 bases of the junction left unmatched. Germline lookup yields CDR1 SGHVS and CDR2 FNYEAQ. The CDR3 DNA is TGTGCCAGCAGCTCGACAGGGGGGATGGGGTTGTACGAGCAGTACTTC. Its protein is CASSSTGGMGLYEQYF.

This clonotype showed up many times. V usage is TRBV20-1 and J usage is TRBJ2-1, with 9 bases aligning to TRBD2. The V gene's germline CDR1 is DFQATT and CDR2 SNEGSKA (reference sequence). Losses at the gene ends were 4 bases for V and 5 bases for J; bases not matched to a gene: 6. The CDR3 totals 14 residues. CDR3 DNA sequence: TGCAGTGCTAAAGCGGGGGGCATCAACAATGAGCAGTTCTTC. It codes for CSAKAGGINNEQFF.

This clonotype was picked up a small number of times. The chain has TRBV2 and TRBJ2-5; 7 bases are shared with TRBD1. The CDR3 length is 13 residues. Germline V lookup: CDR1 SNHLY, CDR2 FYNNEI. V gave up 8 bases and J gave up 5 bases; unmatched junction bases: 8. The CDR3 sequence: CASGLTGMETQYF. The DNA for the CDR3 is TGTGCCAGCGGTCTGACAGGGATGGAGACCCAGTACTTC.

This clonotype showed up many times. The chain recombines TRBV19 with TRBJ2-2; 8 positions agree with TRBD2. CDR1 and CDR2 from the germline V gene are LNHDA and SQIVND (reference sequence). Trimming cost V 5 bases and J 4 bases; bases outside gene matches: 9. The CDR3 consists of 16 residues. The CDR3 here is CASSARPGTSTGELFF. DNA of the CDR3: TGTGCCAGTAGTGCCCGACCGGGGACTAGCACCGGGGAGCTGTTTTTT.

This chain joins TRBV11-2 and TRBJ2-3; TRBD1 is a possible D gene (5 bases). Germline lookup yields CDR1 SGHAT and CDR2 FQNNGV. This CDR3 is 15 amino acids long. Trimming removed 5 bases at V and 2 bases at J, with 14 bases between. This chain's CDR3 is CASSPMGLLTDTQYF. The CDR3 region has the DNA TGTGCCAGCAGCCCCATGGGGCTGCTCACAGATACGCAGTATTTT.

Remarks on this clonotype: A much larger clone lies a single base off, so this may be a read error. The chain links TRBV11-1 to TRBJ1-1; 9 positions agree with TRBD1. The CDR3 runs to 16 residues. The germline gives CDR1 SGHAT, CDR2 FQDESV (reference sequence). The CDR3 DNA follows: TGTGCCGGCAGCTTAAGAGGGGACAGGGTAAGGACTGAAGCTTTCTTT. Amino acid sequence: CAGSLRGDRVRTEAFF.

Many counts were recorded for this clonotype. This sequence joins TRBV29-1 and TRBJ1-2; TRBD1 might be the D (5 bases). CDR3 length: 18 amino acids. Germline values: CDR1 SQVTM, CDR2 ANQGSEA. V gave up 4 bases and J gave up 7 bases, with 31 bases separating them. The CDR3 nucleotides read TGCAGCGTTGCACAAATGCCGACGCTTTTAGGGAGGGGCGTTGGCTACACCTTC. This codes for CSVAQMPTLLGRGVGYTF. The variable domain in full, completed from reference TRBV29-1 and TRBJ1-2, reads SAVISQKPSRDICQRGTSLTIQCQVDSQVTMMFWYRQQPGQSLTLIATANQGSEATYESGFVIDKFPISRPNLTFSTLTVSNMSPEDSSIYLCSVAQMPTLLGRGVGYTFGSGTRLTVV.

In this sample, this clonotype turned up a few times. The genes are TRBV30 and TRBJ2-2; D remains unclear. CDR1 is GTSNPN and CDR2 is SVGIG in the germline V gene (reference sequence). CDR3 length equals 13 residues. V lost 0 bases and J lost 6, with 8 bases in between. Written as DNA, the CDR3 is TGTGCCTGGAGTGTACGTGAGCCCGGGGAGCTGTTTTTT. Its translation: CAWSVREPGELFF.

Worth noting for this clonotype: At one end, the junction sequence differs from germline, possibly due to a read error. The V gene is TRBV2, the J gene TRBJ2-7; a possible D gene is TRBD2 (6 bases). This CDR3 has 12 amino acids. CDR1 SNHLY and CDR2 FYNNEI come from the germline V gene. CDR3 DNA: TGTGCCAGCAGTGAACGGGAGTACGCGCAGTACTTC. Residues: CASSEREYAQYF.

The chain combines TRBV7-6 with TRBJ2-5; D is uncertain. Germline V CDR1 and CDR2: SGHVS, FNYEAQ. The CDR3 is 13 residues long. V lost 0 bases and J 5 bases, leaving 7 bases between the germline ends. As DNA, the CDR3 is TGTGCCAGCAGCTTAGCAGGGCTCGAGACCCAGTACTTC. Its protein product is CASSLAGLETQYF.

This clonotype was observed at least ten times. The V call is TRBV19, the J call TRBJ1-2; maybe TRBD1 (5 bases). This CDR3 spans 12 amino acids. V was trimmed by 6 bases and J by 6 bases, leaving 11 bases between them. The germline V gene has CDR1 LNHDA and CDR2 SQIVND (reference sequence). The CDR3 DNA sequence: TGTGCCAGTAGGAAGGGGACGGATGGCTACACCTTC. Translated, it gives CASRKGTDGYTF.

V usage is TRBV19 and J usage is TRBJ1-2, with D maybe TRBD1 (5 bases). Germline loops: CDR1 LNHDA, CDR2 SQIVND (reference sequence). The CDR3 sequence is 13 residues long. V was trimmed by 4 bases and J by 8 bases, leaving 14 bases between them. The CDR3 nucleotides are TGTGCCAGTAGTAGGCAGGGTTCGGGCGGCTACACCTTC. Translating it yields CASSRQGSGGYTF.

This clonotype was detected ten times or more. This chain uses TRBV19 with TRBJ2-7; the D gene is possibly TRBD2 (5 bases). V was cut by 4 bases and J by 3 bases, with 16 bases left in between. The CDR3 sequence is 15 residues long. CDR1 and CDR2 from the germline V gene are LNHDA and SQIVND (reference sequence). The CDR3 coding sequence is TGTGCCAGTAGTACGGCCGGGATATCCCACTACGAGCAGTACTTC. Translated: CASSTAGISHYEQYF.

Details on this clonotype: This may arise from a read error, as a much more abundant clone is one base away. The CDR3 carries no conserved terminal phenylalanine or tryptophan, so it likely arises from a read error. The chain combines TRBV20-1 with TRBJ1-1, with D maybe TRBD1 (6 bases). V dropped 0 bases and J dropped 1 base, with 15 bases sitting between them. Germline assignment: CDR1 DFQATT and CDR2 SNEGSKA (reference sequence). The CDR3 is 16 residues long. CDR3 DNA: TGCAGTGCTAGAGACCCCGGACAGCCTAAGAACACTGAAGCTTTCCTT. Translating gives CSARDPGQPKNTEAFL.